The 13 T cell receptor beta chains listed next were all sequenced from one sample in a study of OX40 agonist ivuxolimab in advanced cancers. Method: immunoSEQ multiplex PCR; TCRdb's copy keeps in-frame clones and lacks some. There are approximately 68,000 clones in the sample; roughly 80% occur only once, and roughly 6.3% lies in the top ten. Sequencing used CD4+ or CD8+ T cells sorted from blood, obtained in a trial of the OX40 agonist ivuxolimab. These receptors were collected from an adult with an advanced solid tumor such as melanoma, head and neck, liver or kidney cancer.

The chain carries TRBV28 and TRBJ2-5, with TRBD2 matching over 12 bases. Germline V gives CDR1 MDHEN, CDR2 SYDVKM. The length of the CDR3 is 15 residues. V trimming: 4 bases; J trimming: 2 bases; junction bases outside the gene matches: 2. CDR3 coding DNA: TGTGCCAGCAGTTCTAGCGGGGGGGTTCAAGAGACCCAGTACTTC. This translates into CASSSSGGVQETQYF.

The V gene is TRBV11-2, the J gene TRBJ1-3; D remains ambiguous. The V and J ends lost 5 bases and 0 bases respectively, with 11 bases between them. Germline CDR1 reads SGHAT; CDR2 reads FQNNGV. CDR3 size: 15 residues. Here the CDR3 reads CASSRTSSSGNTIYF. The CDR3 DNA follows: TGTGCCAGCAGCCGCACCTCAAGCTCTGGAAACACCATATATTTT.

This clone has a single count. The chain combines TRBV7-2 with TRBJ2-1; D gene unclear. The germline V gene has CDR1 SGHTA and CDR2 FQGNSA. The CDR3 runs to 12 residues. With 5 bases removed from V and 4 bases from J, the gap between germline ends came to 6 bases. The CDR3, as DNA: TGTGCCAGCAGCCCGACATACAATGAGCAGTTCTTC. The encoded protein is CASSPTYNEQFF.

This clone was seen a handful of times. This sequence joins TRBV6-6 and TRBJ2-2, with a tentative D call TRBD1 (6 bases). The CDR3 runs 15 residues. The germline gives CDR1 MNHNY, CDR2 SVGAGI (reference sequence). Trimming took 5 bases from V and 6 from J, leaving 16 bases between them. The CDR3 DNA reads TGTGCCAGCAGTCGATCTGCACAGGGCTCCGGGGAGCTGTTTTTT. It translates to CASSRSAQGSGELFF.

The chain couples TRBV30 to TRBJ1-2, with D perhaps matching TRBD1 (5 bases). The CDR3 has 11 residues. Per germline, CDR1 GTSNPN and CDR2 SVGIG (reference sequence). This chain's CDR3 is CGARGGYGYTF. The CDR3 DNA follows: TGTGGCGCCCGGGGCGGCTATGGCTACACCTTC.

The chain employs TRBV7-9 and TRBJ2-3, with TRBD2 as a possible D gene (7 bases). V was cut by 2 bases and J by 2 bases, with 17 bases left in between. Germline assignment: CDR1 SEHNR and CDR2 FQNEAQ (reference sequence). The CDR3 extends over 17 amino acids. The CDR3 is CASSLPSPGGLTDTQYF. The CDR3 DNA follows: TGTGCCAGCAGCTTACCCTCCCCCGGGGGGCTCACAGATACGCAGTATTTT.

The chain employs TRBV19 and TRBJ2-7; 11 bases are shared with TRBD2. Losses at the gene ends were 5 bases for V and 3 bases for J; bases not matched to a gene: 9. Germline V CDR1 and CDR2: LNHDA, SQIVND (reference sequence). This CDR3 region has 16 residues. CDR3 sequence reads: CASSRLIAGGNYEQYF. Written as DNA, the CDR3 is TGTGCCAGTAGTCGACTAATAGCGGGAGGGAACTACGAGCAGTACTTC. The full variable domain, its missing parts supplied by reference TRBV19 and TRBJ2-7, is DGGITQSPKYLFRKEGQNVTLSCEQNLNHDAMYWYRQDPGQGLRLIYYSQIVNDFQKGDIAEGYSVSREKKESFPLTVTSAQKNPTAFYLCASSRLIAGGNYEQYFGPGTRLTVT.

This chain connects TRBV6-5 to TRBJ2-5; D might be TRBD1 or TRBD2, each matching 5 bases. The germline gives CDR1 MNHEY, CDR2 SVGAGI. The CDR3 loop spans 12 amino acids. Trimming took 11 bases from V and 1 from J, leaving 11 bases between them. Here the CDR3 DNA reads TGTGCCGTGGGACGGGCCCAAGAGACCCAGTACTTC. Protein: CAVGRAQETQYF.

The chain employs TRBV5-1 and TRBJ1-2, with 8 bases fitting TRBD1. Germline V lookup: CDR1 SGHRS, CDR2 YFSETQ. With 4 bases clipped from V and 6 bases from J, the junction kept 8 bases outside the gene matches. This CDR3 comprises 14 residues. The CDR3 spells CASSPGQGYDGYTF. As DNA, the CDR3 is TGCGCCAGCAGCCCAGGACAGGGTTACGATGGCTACACCTTC.

The rearrangement links TRBV19 to TRBJ2-1; 13 nucleotides agree with TRBD2. Germline assignment: CDR1 LNHDA and CDR2 SQIVND (reference sequence). V shed 2 bases and J 9 bases; nucleotides not matched to a gene: 13. There are 18 residues in the CDR3. CDR3 DNA: TGTGCCAGTAGTATAAAGGGACCGGGACTAGCGGGATACTCTGAGCAGTTCTTC. Protein: CASSIKGPGLAGYSEQFF.

This chain connects TRBV10-3 to TRBJ1-5; D unclear. V was pared by 0 bases and J by 7 bases, with 13 bases between. Germline V gene sequence: CDR1 ENHRY, CDR2 SYGVKD. There are 15 residues in the CDR3. CDR3 coding DNA: TGTGCCATCAGTGAGTCGACGGGGATGGGCCAGCCCCAGCATTTT. It specifies CAISESTGMGQPQHF.

The chain recombines TRBV6-1 with TRBJ2-5, with 8 bases matching TRBD1. CDR1 is MNHNS, CDR2 SASEGT, per germline. This CDR3 comprises 17 residues. Trimming took 1 base from V and 5 from J; bases not matched to a gene: 12. CDR3 sequence (DNA): TGTGCCAGCAGTGAAGTGGCAGGGGGCAGGGTTCGGGAGACCCAGTACTTC. Translated, it gives CASSEVAGGRVRETQYF.

The V gene is TRBV4-2, the J gene TRBJ2-7; tentatively, D is TRBD1 (5 bases). This CDR3 contains 12 residues. Per the germline V gene, CDR1 is LGHNA and CDR2 is YNFKEQ. Trimming stripped 2 bases from V and 3 bases from J, with 5 bases between. CDR3 region: CASSQQGYEQYF. DNA of the CDR3: TGTGCCAGCAGCCAACAGGGCTACGAGCAGTACTTC.